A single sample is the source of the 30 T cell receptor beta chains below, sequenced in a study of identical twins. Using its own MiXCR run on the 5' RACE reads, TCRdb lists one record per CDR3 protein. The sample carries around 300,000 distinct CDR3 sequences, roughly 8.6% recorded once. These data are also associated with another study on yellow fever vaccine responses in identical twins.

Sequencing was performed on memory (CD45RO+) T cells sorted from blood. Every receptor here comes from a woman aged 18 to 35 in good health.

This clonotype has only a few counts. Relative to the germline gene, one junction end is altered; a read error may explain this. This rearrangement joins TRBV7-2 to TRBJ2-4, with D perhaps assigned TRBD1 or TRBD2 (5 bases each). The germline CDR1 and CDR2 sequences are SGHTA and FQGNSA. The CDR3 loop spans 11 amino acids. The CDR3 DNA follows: TGTGCCAGCAGCCTGGGACGGCTCCCTGTATTC. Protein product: CASSLGRLPVF.

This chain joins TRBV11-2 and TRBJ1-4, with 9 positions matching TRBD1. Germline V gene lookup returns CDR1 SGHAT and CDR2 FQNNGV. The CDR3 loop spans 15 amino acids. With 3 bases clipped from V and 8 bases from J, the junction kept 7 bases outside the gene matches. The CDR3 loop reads CASSFQGQGGEKLFF. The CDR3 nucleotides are TGTGCCAGCAGCTTTCAGGGACAGGGAGGCGAAAAACTGTTTTTT.

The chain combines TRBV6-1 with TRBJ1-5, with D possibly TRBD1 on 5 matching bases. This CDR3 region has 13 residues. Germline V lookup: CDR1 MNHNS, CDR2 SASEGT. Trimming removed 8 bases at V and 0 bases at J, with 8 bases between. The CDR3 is CASGAFSNQPQHF. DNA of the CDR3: TGTGCCAGCGGGGCTTTTAGCAATCAGCCCCAGCATTTT.

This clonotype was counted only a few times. The CDR3 loop reads CASSEGWADNEQFF. The CDR3 coding sequence is TGTGCCAGCAGTGAAGGATGGGCGGACAATGAGCAGTTCTTC. The rearrangement uses TRBV2 and TRBJ2-1; D call uncertain. The V gene's germline CDR1 is SNHLY and CDR2 FYNNEI. Trimming left V 1 base short and J 5 bases short, with 9 bases between. The CDR3 has 14 residues.

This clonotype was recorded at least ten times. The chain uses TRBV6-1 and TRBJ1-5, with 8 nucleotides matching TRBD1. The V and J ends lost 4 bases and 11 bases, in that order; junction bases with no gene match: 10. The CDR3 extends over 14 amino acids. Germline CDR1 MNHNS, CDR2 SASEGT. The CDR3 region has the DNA TGTGCCAGCAGTGCAGACCGGGACAGGAGTACCCAGCATTTT. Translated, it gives CASSADRDRSTQHF.

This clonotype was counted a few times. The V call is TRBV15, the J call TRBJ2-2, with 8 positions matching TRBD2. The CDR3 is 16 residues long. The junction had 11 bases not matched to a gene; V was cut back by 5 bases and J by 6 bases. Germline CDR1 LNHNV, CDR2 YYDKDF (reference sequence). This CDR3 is CATSPPGGAGPGELFF. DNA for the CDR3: TGTGCCACCAGCCCTCCCGGGGGGGCGGGGCCCGGGGAGCTGTTTTTT. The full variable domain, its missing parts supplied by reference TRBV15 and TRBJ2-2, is DAMVIQNPRYQVTQFGKPVTLSCSQTLNHNVMYWYQQKSSQAPKLLFHYYDKDFNNEADTPDNFQSRRPNTSFCFLDIRSPGLGDTAMYLCATSPPGGAGPGELFFGEGSRLTVL.

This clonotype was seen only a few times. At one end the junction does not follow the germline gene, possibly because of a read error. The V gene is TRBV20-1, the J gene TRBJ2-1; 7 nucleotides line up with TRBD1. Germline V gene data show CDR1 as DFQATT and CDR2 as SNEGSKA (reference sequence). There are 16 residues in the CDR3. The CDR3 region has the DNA TGCAGTGCTAGAGCGGCGGACAGGCCTTCCTACCATGAGCAGTTCTTC. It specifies CSARAADRPSYHEQFF.

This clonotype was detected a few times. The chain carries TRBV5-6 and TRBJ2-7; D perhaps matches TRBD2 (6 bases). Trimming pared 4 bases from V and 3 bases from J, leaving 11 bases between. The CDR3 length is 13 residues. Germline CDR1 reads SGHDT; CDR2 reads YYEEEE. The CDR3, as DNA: TGTGCCAGCAGCACCGGGAGCTACTACGAGCAGTACGTC. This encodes CASSTGSYYEQYV.

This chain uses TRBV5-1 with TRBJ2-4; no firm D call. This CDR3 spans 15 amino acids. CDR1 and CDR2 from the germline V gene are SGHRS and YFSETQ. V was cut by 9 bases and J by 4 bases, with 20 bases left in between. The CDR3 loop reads CANPPPNAPKNIQYF. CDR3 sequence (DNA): TGCGCCAACCCCCCGCCCAACGCACCGAAAAACATTCAGTACTTC. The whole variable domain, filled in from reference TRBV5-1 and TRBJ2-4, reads KAGVTQTPRYLIKTRGQQVTLSCSPISGHRSVSWYQQTPGQGLQFLFEYFSETQRNKGNFPGRFSGRQFSNSRSEMNVSTLELGDSALYLCANPPPNAPKNIQYFGAGTRLSVL.

CDR3 amino acids: CASSLAIGTGSYEQYF. CDR3 DNA sequence: TGTGCCAGCAGCTTAGCGATTGGAACAGGGTCCTACGAGCAGTACTTC. The V call is TRBV7-2, the J call TRBJ2-7; tentative D call: TRBD1 (6 bases). The V gene's germline CDR1 is SGHTA and CDR2 FQGNSA. Trimming pared 0 bases from V and 1 base from J, leaving 13 bases between. This CDR3 has 16 amino acids.

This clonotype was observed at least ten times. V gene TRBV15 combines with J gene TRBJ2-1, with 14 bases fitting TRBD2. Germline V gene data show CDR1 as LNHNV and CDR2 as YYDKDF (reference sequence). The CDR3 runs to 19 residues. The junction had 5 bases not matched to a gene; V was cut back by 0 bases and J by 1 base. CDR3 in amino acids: CATSRDTTSGRGSYNEQFF. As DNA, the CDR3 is TGTGCCACCAGCAGAGATACGACTAGCGGGAGGGGATCCTACAATGAGCAGTTCTTC.

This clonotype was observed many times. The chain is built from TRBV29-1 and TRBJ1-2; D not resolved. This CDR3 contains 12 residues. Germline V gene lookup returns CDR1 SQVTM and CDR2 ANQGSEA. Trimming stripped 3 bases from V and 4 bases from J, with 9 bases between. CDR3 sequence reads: CSVETGFYGYTF. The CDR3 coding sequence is TGCAGCGTTGAGACCGGATTCTATGGCTACACCTTC.

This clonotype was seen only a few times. CDR3 region: CASSLSVAGETQYF. The CDR3 DNA follows: TGTGCCAGCAGTTTATCGGTAGCGGGAGAGACCCAGTACTTC. The chain has TRBV12-3 or TRBV12-4 and TRBJ2-5; 7 bases are shared with TRBD2. This CDR3 is built from 14 residues. V lost 2 bases, J lost 4 bases, and 4 bases stayed unmatched.

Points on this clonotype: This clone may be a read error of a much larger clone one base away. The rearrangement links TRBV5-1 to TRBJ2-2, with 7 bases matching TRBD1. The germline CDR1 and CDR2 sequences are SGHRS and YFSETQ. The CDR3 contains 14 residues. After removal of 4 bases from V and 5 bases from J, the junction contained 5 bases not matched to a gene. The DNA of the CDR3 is TGCGCCAGCAGCGTCAGACAGGGTACCGGGGAGCTGTTTTTT. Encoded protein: CASSVRQGTGELFF.

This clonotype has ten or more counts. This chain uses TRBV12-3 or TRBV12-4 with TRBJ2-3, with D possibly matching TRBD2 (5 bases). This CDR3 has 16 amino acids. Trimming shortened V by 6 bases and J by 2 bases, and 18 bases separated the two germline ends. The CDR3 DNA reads TGTGCCAGCAGGCCCTTTGCGGGCTTAAACACAGATACGCAGTATTTT. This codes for CASRPFAGLNTDTQYF.

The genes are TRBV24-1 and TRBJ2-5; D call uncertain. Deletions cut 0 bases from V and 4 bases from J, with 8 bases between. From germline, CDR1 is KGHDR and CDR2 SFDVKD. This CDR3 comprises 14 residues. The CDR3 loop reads CATSDLAEPETQYF. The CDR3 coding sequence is TGTGCCACCAGTGATTTGGCGGAACCAGAGACCCAGTACTTC.

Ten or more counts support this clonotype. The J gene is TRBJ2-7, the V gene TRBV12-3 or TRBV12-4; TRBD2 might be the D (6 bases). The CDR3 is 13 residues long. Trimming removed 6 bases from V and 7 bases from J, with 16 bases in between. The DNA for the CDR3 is TGTGCCAGCAGCCGGGGACTGCCGAGTGAGCAGTACGTC. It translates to CASSRGLPSEQYV.

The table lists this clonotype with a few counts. The CDR3 loop is CASSQDPGPRGALTDTQYF. The CDR3 DNA reads as TGTGCCAGCAGCCAAGATCCCGGGCCGCGGGGGGCCCTCACAGATACGCAGTATTTT. V gene TRBV4-2 combines with J gene TRBJ2-3; TRBD2 matches 8 bases. There are 19 residues in the CDR3. CDR1 LGHNA and CDR2 YNFKEQ come from the germline V gene. Trimming cost V 0 bases and J 2 bases; bases outside gene matches: 13.

The CDR3 region has the DNA TGTGCCAGCAGTCCCCGGGACAGCCTTAATTCACCCCTCCACTTT. This sequence encodes CASSPRDSLNSPLHF. V usage is TRBV12-3 or TRBV12-4 and J usage is TRBJ1-6, with 7 bases aligning to TRBD1. This CDR3 spans 15 amino acids. Trimming took 5 bases from V and 6 from J; bases not matched to a gene: 7.

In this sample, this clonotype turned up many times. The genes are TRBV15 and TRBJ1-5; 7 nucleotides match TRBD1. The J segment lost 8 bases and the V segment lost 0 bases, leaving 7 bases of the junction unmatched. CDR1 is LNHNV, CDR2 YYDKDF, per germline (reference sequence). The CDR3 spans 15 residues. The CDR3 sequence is CATSRDMRGQEPQHF. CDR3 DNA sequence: TGTGCCACCAGCAGAGATATGAGGGGGCAGGAGCCCCAGCATTTT. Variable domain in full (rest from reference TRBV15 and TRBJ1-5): DAMVIQNPRYQVTQFGKPVTLSCSQTLNHNVMYWYQQKSSQAPKLLFHYYDKDFNNEADTPDNFQSRRPNTSFCFLDIRSPGLGDTAMYLCATSRDMRGQEPQHFGDGTRLSIL.

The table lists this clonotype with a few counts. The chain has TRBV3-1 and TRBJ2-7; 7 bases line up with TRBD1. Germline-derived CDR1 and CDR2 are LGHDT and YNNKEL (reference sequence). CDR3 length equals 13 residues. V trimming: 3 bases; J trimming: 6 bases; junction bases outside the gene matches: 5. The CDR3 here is CASSQTGSGEQYF. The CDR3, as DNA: TGTGCCAGCAGCCAGACAGGGAGCGGCGAGCAGTACTTC.

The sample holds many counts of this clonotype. CDR3 DNA: TGCAGCGTTGTCGACAGGGGAACGAGGAATTCACCCCTCCACTTT. It translates to CSVVDRGTRNSPLHF. The chain links TRBV29-1 to TRBJ1-6, with 8 bases aligning to TRBD1. Losses at the gene ends were 4 bases for V and 7 bases for J; bases not matched to a gene: 9. CDR3 length: 15 amino acids. Per germline, CDR1 SQVTM and CDR2 ANQGSEA.

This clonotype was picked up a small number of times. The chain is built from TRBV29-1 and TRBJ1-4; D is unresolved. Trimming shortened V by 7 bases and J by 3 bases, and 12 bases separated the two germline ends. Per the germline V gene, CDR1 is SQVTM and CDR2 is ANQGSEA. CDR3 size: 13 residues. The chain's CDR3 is CSACRSPNEKLFF. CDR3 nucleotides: TGCAGCGCCTGCAGGAGTCCTAATGAAAAACTGTTTTTT.

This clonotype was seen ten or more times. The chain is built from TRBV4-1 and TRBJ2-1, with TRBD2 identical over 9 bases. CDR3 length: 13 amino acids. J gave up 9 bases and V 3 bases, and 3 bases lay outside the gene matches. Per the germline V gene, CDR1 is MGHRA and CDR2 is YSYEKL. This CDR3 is CASSQGLAIEQFF. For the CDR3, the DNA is TGCGCCAGCAGCCAGGGACTAGCTATTGAGCAGTTCTTC.

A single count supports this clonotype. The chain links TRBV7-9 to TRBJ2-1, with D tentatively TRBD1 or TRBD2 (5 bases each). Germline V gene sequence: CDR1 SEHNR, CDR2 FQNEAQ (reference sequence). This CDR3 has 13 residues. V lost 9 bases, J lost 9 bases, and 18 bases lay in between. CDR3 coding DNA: TGTGCCAGGTCGGGGAGCGCCACAGGTGAGCAGTTCTTC. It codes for CARSGSATGEQFF.

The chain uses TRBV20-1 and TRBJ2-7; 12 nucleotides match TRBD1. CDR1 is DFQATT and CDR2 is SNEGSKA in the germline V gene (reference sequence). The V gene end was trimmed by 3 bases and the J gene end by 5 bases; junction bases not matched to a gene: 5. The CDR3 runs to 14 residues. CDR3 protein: CSASGGQGAHEQYV. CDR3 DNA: TGCAGTGCTAGTGGGGGACAGGGGGCTCACGAGCAGTACGTC.

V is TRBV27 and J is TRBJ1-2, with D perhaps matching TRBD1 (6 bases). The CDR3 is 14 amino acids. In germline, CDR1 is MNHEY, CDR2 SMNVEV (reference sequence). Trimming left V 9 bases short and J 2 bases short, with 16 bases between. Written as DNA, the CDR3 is TGTGCCAGTCGGGGGGCAGCACGGAACTATGGCTACACCTTC. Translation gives CASRGAARNYGYTF.

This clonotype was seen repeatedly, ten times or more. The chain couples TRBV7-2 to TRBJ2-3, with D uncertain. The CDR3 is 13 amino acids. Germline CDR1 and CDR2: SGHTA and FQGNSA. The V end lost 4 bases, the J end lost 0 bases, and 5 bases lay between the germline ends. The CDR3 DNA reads TGTGCCAGCAGCTCCGGGAGCACAGATACGCAGTATTTT. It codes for CASSSGSTDTQYF.

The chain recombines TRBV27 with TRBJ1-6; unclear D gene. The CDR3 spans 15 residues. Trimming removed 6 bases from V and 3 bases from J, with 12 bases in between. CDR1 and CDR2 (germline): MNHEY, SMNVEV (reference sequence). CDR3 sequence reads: CASSRSGGYNSPLHF. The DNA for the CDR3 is TGTGCCAGCAGCAGGTCGGGAGGCTATAATTCACCCCTCCACTTT.

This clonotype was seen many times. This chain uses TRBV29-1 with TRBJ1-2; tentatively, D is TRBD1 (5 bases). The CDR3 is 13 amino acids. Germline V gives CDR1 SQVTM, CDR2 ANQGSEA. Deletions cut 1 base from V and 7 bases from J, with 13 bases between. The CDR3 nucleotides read TGCAGCGTTGAAGTCAGGGAGTTTATTGGCTACACCTTC. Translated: CSVEVREFIGYTF.